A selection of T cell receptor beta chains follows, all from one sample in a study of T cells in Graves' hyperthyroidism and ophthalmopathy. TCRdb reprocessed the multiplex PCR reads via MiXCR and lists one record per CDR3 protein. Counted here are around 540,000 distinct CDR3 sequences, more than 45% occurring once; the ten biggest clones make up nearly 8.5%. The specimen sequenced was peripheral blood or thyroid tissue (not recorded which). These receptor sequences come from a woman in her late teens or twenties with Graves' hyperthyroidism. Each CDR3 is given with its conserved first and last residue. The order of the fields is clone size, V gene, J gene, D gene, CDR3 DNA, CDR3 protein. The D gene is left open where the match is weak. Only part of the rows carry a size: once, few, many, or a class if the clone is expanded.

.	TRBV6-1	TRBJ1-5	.	TGTGCCAGCAGTGGCGTGTTAAATCAGCCCCAGCATTTT	CASSGVLNQPQHF
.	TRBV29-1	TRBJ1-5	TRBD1	TGCAGCGTGTCAGGGGGGGAGGATCAGCCCCAGCATTTT	CSVSGGEDQPQHF
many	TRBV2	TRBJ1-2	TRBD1	TGTGCCAGCAGCCCCCCGGGACAGGGGGCGAGTTACTATGGCTACACCTTC	CASSPPGQGASYYGYTF
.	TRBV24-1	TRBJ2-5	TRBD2	TGTGCCACCAGTGCGGGCGACGCGGGAGAGGCGTCCCAGTACTTC	CATSAGDAGEASQYF
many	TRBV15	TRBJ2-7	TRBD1	TGTGCCACCAGCCTACAGGGGGCTTACGAGCAGTACTTC	CATSLQGAYEQYF
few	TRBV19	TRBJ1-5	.	TGTGCCAGTAGTGTACAGGGATGGGGTCAGCCCCAGCATTTT	CASSVQGWGQPQHF
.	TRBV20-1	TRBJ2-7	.	TGCAGTGCCTCCGGCGGGGCTAGCTCCTACGAGCAGTACTTC	CSASGGASSYEQYF
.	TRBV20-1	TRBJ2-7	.	TGCAGTGCTTCCCGGGAAGCTAACTATGGCTACGAGCAGTACTTC	CSASREANYGYEQYF
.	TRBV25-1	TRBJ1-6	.	TGTGCACAGGGAGGCTATTCACCCCTCCACTTT	CAQGGYSPLHF
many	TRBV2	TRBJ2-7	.	TGTGCCAGCAGTGAACTGGCTCACCCCTACGAGCAGTACTTC	CASSELAHPYEQYF
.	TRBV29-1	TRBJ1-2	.	TGCAGCGTTGAAGATGGACAGCCTAACTATGGCTACACCTTC	CSVEDGQPNYGYTF
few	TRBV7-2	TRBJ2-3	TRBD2	TGTGCCAGCAGCCCACTAGCGGGAGTCACAGATACGCAGTATTTT	CASSPLAGVTDTQYF
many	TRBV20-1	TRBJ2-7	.	TGCAGTGCTAGAGATCGCCCAGGCACCTACGAGCAGTACTTC	CSARDRPGTYEQYF
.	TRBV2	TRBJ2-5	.	TGTGCCAGCAGTGATTCGGCGGGAGAGACCCAGTACTTC	CASSDSAGETQYF
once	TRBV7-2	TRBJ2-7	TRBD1	TGTGCCAGCAGACTAGACAGGGGGCTACAACAGTACTTC	CASRLDRGLQQYF
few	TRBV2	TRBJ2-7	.	TGTGCCAGCTTTTCCCCCGCTCTGTACGAGCAGTACTTC	CASFSPALYEQYF
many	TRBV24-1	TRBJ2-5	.	TGTGCCACCAGTGATTCTGTGGGCGCGGGGACCCAGTACTTC	CATSDSVGAGTQYF
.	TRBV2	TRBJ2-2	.	TGTGCCAGTAGCCGGGCCTACACCGGGGAGCTGTTTTTT	CASSRAYTGELFF
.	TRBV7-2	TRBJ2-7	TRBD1	TGCGCCAGCAGCGCCACAGGGGGGTCCTACGAGCAGTACTTC	CASSATGGSYEQYF
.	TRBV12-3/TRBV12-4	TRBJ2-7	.	TGTGCCAGCACCCGGGGAGGAACCTACGAGCAGTACTTC	CASTRGGTYEQYF
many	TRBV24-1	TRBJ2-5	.	TGTGCCACCAGTGATGGCTACAGGGTAGAAGAGACCCAGTACTTC	CATSDGYRVEETQYF
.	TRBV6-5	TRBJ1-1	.	TGTGCCATCAGTTACTCACAGGGAGTGAACACTGAAGCTTTCTTT	CAISYSQGVNTEAFF
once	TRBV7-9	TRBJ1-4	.	TGTGCCAGCAGCAACAACATCGGAACTAATGAAAAACTGTTTTTT	CASSNNIGTNEKLFF
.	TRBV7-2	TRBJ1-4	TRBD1	TGTGCCAGCAGCGGAGGGACAGCTGAAAAACTGTTTTTT	CASSGGTAEKLFF
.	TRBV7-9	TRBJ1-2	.	TGTGCCAGCAGCTACAGTCTACGGAGAGGCTACACCTTC	CASSYSLRRGYTF
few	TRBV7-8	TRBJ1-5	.	TGTGCCAGCAGCTCCAGGCGGACTCCTCGGGAGCCCCAGCATTTT	CASSSRRTPREPQHF
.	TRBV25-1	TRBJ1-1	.	TGTGCCTGGAGTGTACTCAGCAACACTGAAGCTTTCTTT	CAWSVLSNTEAFF
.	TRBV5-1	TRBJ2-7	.	TGCGCCAGCAGCTTGCAGGGGGAGGCCTACGAGCAGTACTTC	CASSLQGEAYEQYF
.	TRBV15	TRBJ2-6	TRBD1	TGTGCCACCAGCAGACGGGACAGCGACTCTGGGGCCAACGTCCTGACTTTC	CATSRRDSDSGANVLTF
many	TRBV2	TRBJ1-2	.	TGTGCCAGCAGTGACGTGCCAGGGGAGAGCTACACCTTC	CASSDVPGESYTF
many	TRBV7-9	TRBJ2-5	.	TGTGCCAGCAGCTTAATTCGGCGGGGCCAAGAGACCCAGTACTTC	CASSLIRRGQETQYF
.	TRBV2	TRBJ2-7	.	TGTGCCAGCAGTGATGCGACAGGGAGGAACGAGCAGTACTTC	CASSDATGRNEQYF
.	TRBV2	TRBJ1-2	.	TGTGCCAGCAGTGAGAGCCAAGGAGGCTACACCTTC	CASSESQGGYTF
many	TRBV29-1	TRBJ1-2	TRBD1	TGCAGCGTTGACTTCAGGGGGAACTATGGCTACACCTTC	CSVDFRGNYGYTF
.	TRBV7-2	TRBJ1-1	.	TGTGCCAGCAGCTTAGATGGTACACTGAACACTGAAGCTTTCTTT	CASSLDGTLNTEAFF
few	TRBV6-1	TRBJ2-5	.	TGTGCCAGCAGACCCCTCAGACGGAGGAGGCAACAAGAGACCCAGTACTTC	CASRPLRRRRQQETQYF
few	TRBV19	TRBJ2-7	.	TGTGCCAGTAGTCGCCGTGGCAGCCCCCTTAGGGACGAGCAGTACTTC	CASSRRGSPLRDEQYF